This T cell receptor beta chain was recovered during a study of shared T cell receptors in the human thymus. TCRdb's copy holds only in-frame clones and misses some; the assay was immunoSEQ multiplex PCR. Altogether roughly 500,000 clones are present, around 78% being singletons, with the ten largest covering around 0.012%. Germline CDR1 KGHSY, CDR2 FQNENV. V was pared by 5 bases and J by 5 bases, with 12 bases between. This CDR3 comprises 13 residues. The data were also submitted as part of a second study, on human thymus T cells. This second study says: The donor group consisted of healthy Finnish infants who were having corrective surgery for congenital heart defects. Thymus pieces cut out during corrective heart surgery were the tissue that was used. Among thymic and blood repertoires, usage of V and J genes appeared biased. In unrelated individuals, thymic repertoires overlapped highly, according to related research.

Specimen: thymocytes. This receptor was identified in a boy in the first two years of life with a congenital heart defect. The rearrangement joins TRBV16 to TRBJ1-1; D is undetermined. Here the CDR3 reads CASSSEGGTEAFF. The CDR3 nucleotides are TGTGCCAGCAGCTCCGAAGGAGGGACTGAAGCTTTCTTT.